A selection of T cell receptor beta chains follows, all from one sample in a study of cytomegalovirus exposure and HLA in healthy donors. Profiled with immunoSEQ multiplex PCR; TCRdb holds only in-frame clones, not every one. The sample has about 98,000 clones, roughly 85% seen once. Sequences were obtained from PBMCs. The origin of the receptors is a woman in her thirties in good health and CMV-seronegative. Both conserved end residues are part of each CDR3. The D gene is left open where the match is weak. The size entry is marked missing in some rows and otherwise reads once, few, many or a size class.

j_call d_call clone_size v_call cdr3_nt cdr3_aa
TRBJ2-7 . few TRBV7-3 TGTGCCAGCAGCTTTAGCCACGAGCAGTACTTC CASSFSHEQYF
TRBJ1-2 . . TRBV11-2 TGTGCCAGCAGCTTAGGAACAGGGAGTGGCTACACCTTC CASSLGTGSGYTF
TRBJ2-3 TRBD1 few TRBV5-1 TGCGCCAGCGGCCGGGACAGGGCCACAGATACGCAGTATTTT CASGRDRATDTQYF
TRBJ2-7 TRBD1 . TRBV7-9 TGTGCCAGCAGCTTCATCCGGGACAGGGACTCCTACGAGCAGTACTTC CASSFIRDRDSYEQYF
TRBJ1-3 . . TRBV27 TGTGCCAGCAGTCTTTTGACGGGTGACACCATATATTTT CASSLLTGDTIYF
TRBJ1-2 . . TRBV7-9 TGTGCCAGCAGCTTACGAGGGGGCTATGGCTACACCTTC CASSLRGGYGYTF
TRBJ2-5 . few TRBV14 TGTGCCAGCAGCCAAGATCACGGGGAGACCCAGTACTTC CASSQDHGETQYF
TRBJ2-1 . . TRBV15 TGTGCCACCGGGGCGAACACCTACAATGAGCAGTTCTTC CATGANTYNEQFF
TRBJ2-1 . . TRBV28 TGTGCCAGCAGTACGATGCGGATTAACAATGAGCAGTTCTTC CASSTMRINNEQFF
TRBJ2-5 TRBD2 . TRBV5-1 TGCGCCAGCAGCCTCGGGACTACACAAGAGACCCAGTACTTC CASSLGTTQETQYF
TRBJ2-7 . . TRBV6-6 TGTGCCAGCAGTTACTTTCCCCCCCGGGGGACCTACGAGCAGTACTTC CASSYFPPRGTYEQYF
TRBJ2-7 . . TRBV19 TGTGCCAGTAGGGGGACTGTAAGCTCCTACGAGCAGTACTTC CASRGTVSSYEQYF
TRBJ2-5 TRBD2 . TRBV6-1 TGTGCCAGCAGTGAACTAGCGGGGGGGCAAGAGACCCAGTACTTC CASSELAGGQETQYF
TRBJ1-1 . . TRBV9 TGTGCCAGCAACCCGGGTCCAAACACTGAAGCTTTCTTT CASNPGPNTEAFF
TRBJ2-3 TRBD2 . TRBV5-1 TGCGCCAGCAAGACCCTAGCGGGGGACACAGATACGCAGTATTTT CASKTLAGDTDTQYF
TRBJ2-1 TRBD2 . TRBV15 TGTGCCACCAGCAGACGAACTAGCGGCAATGAGCAGTTCTTC CATSRRTSGNEQFF
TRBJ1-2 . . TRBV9 TGTGCCAGCAGCGTAGCTTTCGGCGGAGACTATGGCTACACCTTC CASSVAFGGDYGYTF
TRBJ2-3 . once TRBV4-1 TGCGCCAGCAGCCAAGGCGGGCTCCCGAGGTCAGATACGCAGTATTTT CASSQGGLPRSDTQYF
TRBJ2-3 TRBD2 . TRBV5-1 TGCGCCAGCAGCTCCTTTCTGACTAGCGGGATAGATACGCAGTATTTT CASSSFLTSGIDTQYF
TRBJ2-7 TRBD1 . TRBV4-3 TGCGCCAGCAGCCAAATACTCGGGACAGGGTCCTACGAGCAGTACTTC CASSQILGTGSYEQYF
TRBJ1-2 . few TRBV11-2 TGTGCCAGCAGCTTGGACATGGACTATGGCTACACCTTC CASSLDMDYGYTF
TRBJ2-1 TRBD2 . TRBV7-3 TGTGCCAGCAGCCCGGGGGGGCCTGGGAATGAGCAGTTCTTC CASSPGGPGNEQFF
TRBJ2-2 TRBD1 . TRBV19 TGTGCCAGTAGTCCACAGGGGGCGGACACCGGGGAGCTGTTTTTT CASSPQGADTGELFF
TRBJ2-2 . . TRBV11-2 TGTGCCAGCAGCTTAGGCTTAGACACCGGGGAGCTGTTTTTT CASSLGLDTGELFF
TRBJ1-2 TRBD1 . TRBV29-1 TGCAGCGTTGGCTTGGGACAGGGAGGGTATGGCTACACCTTC CSVGLGQGGYGYTF
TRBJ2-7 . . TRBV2 TGTGCCAGCAGTGAAAGGGGGAAGTTCTCCTACGAGCAGTACTTC CASSERGKFSYEQYF
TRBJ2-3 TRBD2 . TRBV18 TGTGCCAGCTCATCTAGCGGGAGGGTATTCGTCACGACAGATACGCAGTATTTT CASSSSGRVFVTTDTQYF
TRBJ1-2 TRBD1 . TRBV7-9 TGTGCCAGCCGGCCGTCGACAGGGGGCTACACCTTC CASRPSTGGYTF
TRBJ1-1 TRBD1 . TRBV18 TGTGCCAGCTCACTACAGATACCGGGAACAGGGGCTGAAGCTTTCTTT CASSLQIPGTGAEAFF
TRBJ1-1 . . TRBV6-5 TGTGCCAGCAGTTACTCGAGGTATGGAGGCACTGAAGCTTTCTTT CASSYSRYGGTEAFF
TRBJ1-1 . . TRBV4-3 TGCGCCAGCAGCCCTCAGGTCGTGCGGAGGGACCTCGCAATGAACACTGAAGCTTTCTTT CASSPQVVRRDLAMNTEAFF
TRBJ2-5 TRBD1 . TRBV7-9 TGTGCCAGCAGCCACAGGACAGGGGGAGAGACCCAGTACTTC CASSHRTGGETQYF
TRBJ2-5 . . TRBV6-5 TGTGCCAGCACCGAACTTGACAGAGTAGGGACCCAGTACTTC CASTELDRVGTQYF
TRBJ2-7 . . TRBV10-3 TGTGCCATCAGTGAGCCTCAGTGGGGGGGGCCGGGAGAGCAGTACTTC CAISEPQWGGPGEQYF
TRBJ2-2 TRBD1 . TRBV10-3 TGTGCCATCAGTGGGGGAACGGACAGGGAGAACACCGGGGAGCTGTTTTTT CAISGGTDRENTGELFF
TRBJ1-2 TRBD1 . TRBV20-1 TGCATTGGGACAGGGTCTGCTGGCTACACCTTC CIGTGSAGYTF
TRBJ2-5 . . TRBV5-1 TGCGCCAGCAGCTTATCAGGGGCCCAAGAGACCCAGTACTTC CASSLSGAQETQYF
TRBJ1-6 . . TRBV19 TGTGCCAGCGCCTTCGGGGGCTCCTATAATTCACCCCTCCACTTT CASAFGGSYNSPLHF
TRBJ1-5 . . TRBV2 TGTGCCAGCAAAGAGAATAGCAATCAGCCCCAGCATTTT CASKENSNQPQHF
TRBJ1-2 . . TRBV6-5 TGTGCCAGCAGTTGCTCGTGGCAGGGGTTAGGCGGTGGCTACACCTTC CASSCSWQGLGGGYTF
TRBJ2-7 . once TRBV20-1 TGCAGTGCTAGAGATAACAGCCAGCAGTACTTC CSARDNSQQYF
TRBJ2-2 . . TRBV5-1 TGCGCCAGCAGCTTGGGAGCCGGGGAGCTGTTTTTT CASSLGAGELFF
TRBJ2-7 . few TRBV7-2 TGTGCCAGCAGCCTTAACTACGAGCAGTACTTC CASSLNYEQYF
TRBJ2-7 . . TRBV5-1 TGCGCCAGCAGCCTAGGTCCCCACGAGCAGTACTTC CASSLGPHEQYF
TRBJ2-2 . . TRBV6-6 TGTGCCAGCAAGAACGGACTCGTCGGGGAGCTGTTTTTT CASKNGLVGELFF